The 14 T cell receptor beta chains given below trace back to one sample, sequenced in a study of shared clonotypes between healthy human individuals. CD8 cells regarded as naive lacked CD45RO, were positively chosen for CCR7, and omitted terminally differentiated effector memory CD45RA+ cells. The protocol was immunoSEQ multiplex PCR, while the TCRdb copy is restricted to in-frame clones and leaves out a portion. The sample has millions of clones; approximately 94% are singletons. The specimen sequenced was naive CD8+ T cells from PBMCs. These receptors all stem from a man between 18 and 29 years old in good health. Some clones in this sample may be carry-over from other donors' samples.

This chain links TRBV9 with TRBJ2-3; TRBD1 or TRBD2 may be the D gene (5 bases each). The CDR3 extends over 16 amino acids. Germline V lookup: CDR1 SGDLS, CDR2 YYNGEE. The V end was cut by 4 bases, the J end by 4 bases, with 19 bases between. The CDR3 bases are TGTGCCAGCAGCCACGAGAGACACATGGGGGCAGATACGCAGTATTTT. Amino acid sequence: CASSHERHMGADTQYF.

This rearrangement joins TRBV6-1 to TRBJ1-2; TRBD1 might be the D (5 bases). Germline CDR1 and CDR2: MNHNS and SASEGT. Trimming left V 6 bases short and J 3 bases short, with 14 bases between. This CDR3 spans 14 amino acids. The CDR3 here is CASRGVGSYYGYTF. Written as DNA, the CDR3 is TGTGCCAGCAGGGGGGTAGGGTCCTACTATGGCTACACCTTC.

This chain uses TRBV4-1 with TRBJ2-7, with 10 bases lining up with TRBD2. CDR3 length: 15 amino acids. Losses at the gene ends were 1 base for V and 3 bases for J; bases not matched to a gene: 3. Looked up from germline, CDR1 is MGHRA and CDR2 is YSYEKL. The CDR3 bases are TGCGCCAGCAGCCAAGGGGGACTAGCGTACTACGAGCAGTACTTC. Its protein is CASSQGGLAYYEQYF.

CDR3 in DNA: TGTGCCAGCAGATCAGGGGGCCTGAACACTGAAGCTTTCTTT. This codes for CASRSGGLNTEAFF. V and J are TRBV27 and TRBJ1-1; 8 bases match TRBD1. The CDR3 extends over 14 amino acids. V lost 6 bases to trimming and J lost 0 bases; unmatched junction nucleotides: 3. The germline gives CDR1 MNHEY, CDR2 SMNVEV (reference sequence).

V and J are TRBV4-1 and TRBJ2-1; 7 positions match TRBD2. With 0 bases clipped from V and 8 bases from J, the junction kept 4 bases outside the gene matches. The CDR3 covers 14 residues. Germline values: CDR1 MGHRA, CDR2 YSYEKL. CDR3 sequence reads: CASSQDRTSDEQFF. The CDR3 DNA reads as TGCGCCAGCAGCCAAGATCGGACTAGTGATGAGCAGTTCTTC.

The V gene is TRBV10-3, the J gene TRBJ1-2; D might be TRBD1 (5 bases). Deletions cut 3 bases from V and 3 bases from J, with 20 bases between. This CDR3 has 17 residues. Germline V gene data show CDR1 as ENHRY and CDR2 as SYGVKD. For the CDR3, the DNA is TGTGCCATCAGTGACTCTAGAGGCCTCACAGGAGACTATGGCTACACCTTC. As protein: CAISDSRGLTGDYGYTF.

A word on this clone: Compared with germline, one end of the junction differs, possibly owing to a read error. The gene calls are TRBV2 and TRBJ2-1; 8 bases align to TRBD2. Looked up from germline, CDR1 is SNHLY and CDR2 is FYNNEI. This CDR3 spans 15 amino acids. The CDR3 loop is CASSEGILAEGEQFF. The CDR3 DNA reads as TGTGCCAGCAGCGAAGGGATACTAGCGGAGGGTGAGCAGTTCTTC.

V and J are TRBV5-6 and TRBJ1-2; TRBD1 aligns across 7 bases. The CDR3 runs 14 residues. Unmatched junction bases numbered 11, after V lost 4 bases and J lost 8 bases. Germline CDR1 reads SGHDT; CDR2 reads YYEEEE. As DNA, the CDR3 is TGTGCCAGCAGCGCAGCAGGGGGAGCGGTCGGCTACACCTTC. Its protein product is CASSAAGGAVGYTF.

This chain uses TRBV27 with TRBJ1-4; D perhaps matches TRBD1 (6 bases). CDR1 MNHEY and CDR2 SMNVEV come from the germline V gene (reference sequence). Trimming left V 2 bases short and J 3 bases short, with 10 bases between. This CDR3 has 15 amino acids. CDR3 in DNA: TGTGCCAGCAGTTTAGGGGGCCTGGCTAATGAAAAACTGTTTTTT. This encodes CASSLGGLANEKLFF. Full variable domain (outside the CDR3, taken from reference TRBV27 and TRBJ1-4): EAQVTQNPRYLITVTGKKLTVTCSQNMNHEYMSWYRQDPGLGLRQIYYSMNVEVTDKGDVPEGYKVSRKEKRNFPLILESPSPNQTSLYFCASSLGGLANEKLFFGSGTQLSVL.

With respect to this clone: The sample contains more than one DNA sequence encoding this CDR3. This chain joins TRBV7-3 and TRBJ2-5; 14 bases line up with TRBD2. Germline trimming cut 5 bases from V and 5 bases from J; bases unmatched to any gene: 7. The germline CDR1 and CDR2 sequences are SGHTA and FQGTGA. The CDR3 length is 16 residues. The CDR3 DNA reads TGTGCCAGCAGCCCGGGACTAGCGGGAGATGGGGAGACCCAGTACTTC. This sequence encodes CASSPGLAGDGETQYF. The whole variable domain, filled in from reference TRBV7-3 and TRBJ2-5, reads GAGVSQTPSNKVTEKGKYVELRCDPISGHTALYWYRQSLGQGPEFLIYFQGTGAADDSGLPNDRFFAVRPEGSVSTLKIQRTERGDSAVYLCASSPGLAGDGETQYFGPGTRLLVL.

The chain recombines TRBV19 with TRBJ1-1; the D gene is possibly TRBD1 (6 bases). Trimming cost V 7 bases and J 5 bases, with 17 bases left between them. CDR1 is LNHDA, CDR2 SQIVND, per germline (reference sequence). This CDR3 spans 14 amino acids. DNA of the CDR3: TGTGCCAGTACCCTGAGGAGCGGACAGACTGAAGCTTTCTTT. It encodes CASTLRSGQTEAFF.

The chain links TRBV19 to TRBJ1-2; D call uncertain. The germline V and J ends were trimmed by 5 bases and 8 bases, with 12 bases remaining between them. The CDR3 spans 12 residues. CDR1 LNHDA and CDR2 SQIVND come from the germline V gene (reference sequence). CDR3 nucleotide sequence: TGTGCCAGTAGTCCTGGGGTTATCGGCTACACCTTC. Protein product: CASSPGVIGYTF.

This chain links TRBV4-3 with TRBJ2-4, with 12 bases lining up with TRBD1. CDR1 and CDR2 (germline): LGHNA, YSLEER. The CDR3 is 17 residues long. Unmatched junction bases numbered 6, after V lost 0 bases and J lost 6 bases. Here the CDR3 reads CASSQDLGTGGLNIQYF. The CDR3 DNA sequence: TGCGCCAGCAGCCAAGATCTTGGGACAGGGGGCCTAAACATTCAGTACTTC.

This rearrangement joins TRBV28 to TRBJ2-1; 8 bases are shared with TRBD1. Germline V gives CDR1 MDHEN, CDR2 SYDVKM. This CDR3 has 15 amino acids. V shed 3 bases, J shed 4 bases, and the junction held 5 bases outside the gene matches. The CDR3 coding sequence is TGTGCCAGCAGTTTCCGGGACAGGACTTACAATGAGCAGTTCTTC. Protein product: CASSFRDRTYNEQFF.